One T cell receptor beta chain is described in this entry. The sample belongs to a study of radiation and T cells in renal cell carcinoma. The time point denotes: blood 2 weeks post-SBRT. The treatment: 15 Gy SBRT to primary tumor, nephrectomy 4 weeks later. Deletions cut 3 bases from V and 5 bases from J, with 20 bases between. The germline V gene encodes CDR1 SGHDT and CDR2 YYEEEE. The CDR3 totals 16 residues. Sequencing used immunoSEQ multiplex PCR; TCRdb keeps in-frame clones, though not all of them. The table lists fewer than 55,000 clones, 75% to 85% of them singletons. The chain joins TRBV5-6 to TRBJ2-5; D not certain. The TCR originated in a woman between 65 and 79 years old with renal cell carcinoma. The specimen comprised blood, sampled from a patient whose treatment included radiotherapy and nephrectomy. The CDR3 coding sequence is TGTGCCAGCAGCTCCCGACAAGCCCCCCTGGGGGAGACCCAGTACTTC. Its protein is CASSSRQAPLGETQYF.